The subject of this entry is one TCR beta chain. It lacks a known antigen. No much larger clone is present one base from it, and per-base qualities are unavailable. Other DNA sequences from this sample encode an identical CDR3 as well. The data belong to a study of shared clonotypes between healthy human individuals (TCRdb year 2020). Regarding the research as a whole: A couple of women and a few men aged 18 to 49 years were included in the cohort. For each donor, three plates each were used for CD4 naive and CD4 memory, two plates were used for CD8 naive, and one plate was used for CD8 memory. To increase sequencing depth and limit assay-specific biases, TCR repertoire library preparation and sequencing were carried out by different laboratories using diverse techniques. Leukapheresis yielded between about 0.94 and 10 billion PBMCs per donor. The study deeply sequenced blood TCR repertoires of 5 or 6 healthy adults to estimate repertoire size and the extent of clonotype sharing between individuals.

Using the deep immunoSEQ assay, multiplex PCR amplified TCR CDR3 regions from genomic DNA. For each cell subset, the extracted genomic DNA was distributed evenly across all wells of several immunoSEQ 96-well plates, and each plate served as one replicate. Each replicate PCR for sorted subsets received approximately 220 ng genomic DNA, equal to about 30,000 T cell genomes. The purified libraries were quantified using a Qubit 3.0 fluorometer, sized with a Bioanalyzer 2100, and then quantified again using the KAPA Library Quantification kit. Every immunoSEQ 96-well plate was sequenced on a separate single-read 150-cycle Illumina NextSeq 550 flow cell. On the study's bioinformatics: Because the immunoSEQ output held only junctional sequences and lacked quality scores, the filtering could not match the filtering applied to full-length reads. Sequences were annotated with PyIR, a Python wrapper for IgBLAST v1.9, and V/J genes and CDR3 were assigned using IMGT germline references. Reads were filtered out if the reads had weak V/J assignments (E-value above 1e-6), no CDR3, stop codons, out-of-frame junctions, or ambiguous translated residues. V3J clonotypes were defined by identical inferred V gene, J gene, and CDR3 amino acid sequence. The percentage overlap between two repertoires was calculated by dividing the number of shared unique clonotypes by the size of the smaller repertoire. Three approaches were used to assess repertoire richness: RTK rarefaction, the Chao1 estimator, and Recon v2.1 estimates of unobserved clonotypes. Generation probabilities for all TCRbeta clonotypes obtained by the gDNA method from a handful of donors were computed using OLGA. Entries here come from immuneACCESS through TCRdb and include only in-frame sequences with V and J called. Some clones fail to appear in such tables; in the studies checked, an unresolved V gene covers under half of the shortfall, and the cause of the remainder is unknown. V and J calls and clone size come straight from that table; D and trimming were deduced from the DNA. The sample has 2,100,000 or so clones on record, under 97% of them singletons. About 0.13% of the sample rests with the top ten.

Taken from cysteine to phenylalanine, the CDR3 has 14 residues. CDR3 DNA is the only sequence kept; it has 42 bases, read in frame from the first base. The germline V gene specifies SGHDT as CDR1 and YYEEEE as CDR2. The junction shows trimming of 4 bases on V and 4 bases on J, and the gene matches do not reach 4 bases of it. Healthy HIV-negative adults with no recently reported acute infections or vaccinations were included as donors. Every donor was a Caucasian adult living in Nashville, Tennessee, USA. CD4+ T cells were enriched by magnetic negative selection; naive cells were then positively selected on CD45RA, and the negative fraction formed the memory subset. After blood collection by leukapheresis, PBMCs were isolated using Ficoll-Histopaque density gradient centrifugation and then cryopreserved in the vapor phase of liquid nitrogen. Purity and quantity of every magnetically sorted T cell population were checked by analytical flow cytometry. Each sorted fraction had its genomic DNA isolated and then quantified by UV absorbance on a Nanodrop 2000c.

Study-level results and caveats: Clonotypes shared by all four sorted-subset donors showed higher generation probabilities than non-shared clonotypes. Because the study included a small number of donors, the genetic and exposure-history diversity represented was limited. Based on pairwise subsampling, the degree of clonotype sharing among donors was expected to be affected by sequencing depth. Naive subsets generally had larger estimated clonotype richness than memory subsets. About 5% of naive CD4, roughly 3.5% of naive CD8, about 2.5% of memory CD4, and approximately 0.4% of memory CD8 clonotypes were shared across several donors. Only blood was sampled, and tissue TCR repertoires likely differ from those in blood. Incomplete sequencing was indicated by rarefaction of sorted-subset datasets, despite the large sequencing depth.

The TCR originated in a man aged 18 to 30 in good health. The chain employs TRBV5-6 and TRBJ2-7; TRBD1 lines up with 11 middle nucleotides. The sequenced sample consisted of naive CD4+ T cells sorted from blood. Sample cell subset or site, as interpreted from the label and publication: CD45RA+ positively selected. CDR3 region: CASSPDRGLYEQYF. The sequenced DNA: TGTGCCAGCAGCCCGGACAGGGGGCTTTACGAGCAGTACTTC.